This T cell receptor (beta chain) was profiled in a study of molecular identifiers for immune sequencing clone quantification. Study details: In replicates, the authors split RNA from about 20,000 or 100,000 naive CD8 cells five ways and sequenced four. Study-wide points: Clonotypes surpassing 20 RNA copies contained over 99% of effector molecules, versus under 1% in naive cells.

This clonotype was seen at least ten times. The antigen is undetermined. Germline CDR1 MNHEY, CDR2 SVGEGT. The CDR3 extends over 14 amino acids. V lost 2 bases to trimming and J lost 4 bases; unmatched junction nucleotides: 3. Preparation of naive CD8 libraries involved roughly 19,000 to 1,100,000 sorted cells and 10%, 30% or 50% RNA. Naive CD8 T cells were FACS-sorted by CD8+CD4-CCR7+CD45RA+ markers. TCRdb ran MiXCR on the PCR reads and lists one entry per CDR3 protein. The table has 70,000 to 95,000 distinct CDR3 sequences, under 20% seen once. V is TRBV6-2 or TRBV6-3 and J is TRBJ2-3; 7 bases map to TRBD1. The receptor was isolated from a human donor in good health. Some libraries in this study had Jurkat cell RNA spiked in. Sample: naive CD8+ T cells from blood, with Jurkat cell RNA spiked in. Subset specified: FACS-sorted CD8+CD4-CCR7+CD45RA+ naive T cells. This CDR3 is CASSYEGAPDTQYF. The CDR3 DNA follows: TGTGCCAGCAGTTACGAGGGGGCCCCAGATACGCAGTATTTT.